These 32 T cell receptor beta chains share one sample of origin, sequenced in a study of control samples from healthy donors and cancer patients. Only in-frame clones appear in the TCRdb table, and some are missing; sequencing was by immunoSEQ multiplex PCR. Found here are roughly 100,000 clones, around 89% of them singletons; the top ten hold about a fifth. The material sequenced was PBMCs. The receptors originated from a man in his fifties or sixties with lung cancer.

The chain is built from TRBV12-3 or TRBV12-4 and TRBJ1-1; D is ambiguous. The CDR3 is 10 amino acids. V dropped 2 bases and J dropped 5 bases, with 0 bases sitting between them. The CDR3 region has the DNA TGTGCCAGCAGTTTAACTGAAGCTTTCTTT. This translates into CASSLTEAFF.

The V and J genes are TRBV11-3 and TRBJ2-6; D remains unclear. The V and J ends lost 5 bases and 4 bases respectively, with 9 bases between them. Per germline, CDR1 SGHNT and CDR2 YENEEA. The CDR3 has 14 residues. CDR3 sequence: CASSPSRGANVLTF. The CDR3 coding sequence is TGTGCCAGCAGCCCCAGTCGCGGGGCCAACGTCCTGACTTTC.

The chain uses TRBV2 and TRBJ2-2; TRBD1 might be the D (5 bases). CDR1 and CDR2 from the germline V gene are SNHLY and FYNNEI. The CDR3 sequence is 15 residues long. Deletions cut 0 bases from V and 6 bases from J, with 11 bases between. The CDR3 nucleotides read TGTGCCAGCAGTGAAGCGCTTCAGGGCCCCGGGGAGCTGTTTTTT. Translated: CASSEALQGPGELFF.

This rearrangement joins TRBV18 to TRBJ2-7; a possible D gene is TRBD1 (5 bases). CDR3 length: 14 amino acids. The ends were cut back, 6 bases at V and 1 base at J, with 13 bases in the middle. Germline V CDR1 and CDR2: KGHSH, LQKENI. For the CDR3, the DNA is TGTGCCAGCTCTCCCTCGACAGAATCCTACGAGCAGTACGTC. It codes for CASSPSTESYEQYV.

V usage is TRBV7-8 and J usage is TRBJ1-5, with a possible D match to TRBD1 (6 bases). CDR1 and CDR2 from the germline V gene are SGHVS and FQNEAQ. The V and J ends lost 3 bases and 1 base respectively, with 13 bases between them. The CDR3 length is 16 residues. The CDR3 spells CASSFGTMGSNQPQHF. CDR3 DNA sequence: TGTGCCAGCAGCTTTGGGACAATGGGCAGCAATCAGCCCCAGCATTTT. The full variable domain, its missing parts supplied by reference TRBV7-8 and TRBJ1-5, is GAGVSQSPRYKVAKRGQDVALRCDPISGHVSLFWYQQALGQGPEFLTYFQNEAQLDKSGLPSDRFFAERPEGSVSTLKIQRTQQEDSAVYLCASSFGTMGSNQPQHFGDGTRLSIL.

This clone has only a few counts. The gene calls are TRBV12-5 and TRBJ2-7; no clear D. The CDR3 has 16 amino acids. Germline V gene sequence: CDR1 LGHNT, CDR2 FRNRAP. Trimming left V 4 bases short and J 0 bases short, with 16 bases between. CDR3 sequence: CASGSTGDGSSYEQYF. The CDR3 DNA reads as TGTGCTAGTGGTTCTACTGGGGATGGAAGCTCCTACGAGCAGTACTTC.

The chain has TRBV27 and TRBJ2-7, with unresolved D. This CDR3 is built from 13 residues. The V gene's germline CDR1 is MNHEY and CDR2 SMNVEV (reference sequence). Deletions cut 3 bases from V and 6 bases from J, with 12 bases between. The CDR3: CASSFLDGPEQYF. In DNA, the CDR3 is TGTGCCAGCAGTTTCCTCGACGGCCCCGAGCAGTACTTC.

The gene calls are TRBV7-9 and TRBJ1-1; D is possibly TRBD1 (5 bases). The V end was cut by 5 bases, the J end by 10 bases, with 14 bases between. The length of the CDR3 is 12 residues. Looked up from germline, CDR1 is SEHNR and CDR2 is FQNEAQ (reference sequence). The CDR3 bases are TGTGCCAGCAGCCTAGTGGGTCAGGGAGCTTTCTTT. Protein sequence: CASSLVGQGAFF.

This chain links TRBV7-2 with TRBJ1-5; no clear D. With 5 bases removed from V and 0 bases from J, the gap between germline ends came to 8 bases. This CDR3 spans 14 amino acids. Germline values: CDR1 SGHTA, CDR2 FQGNSA. The chain's CDR3 is CASSADYSNQPQHF. DNA for the CDR3: TGTGCCAGCAGCGCGGACTATAGCAATCAGCCCCAGCATTTT. Full variable domain (missing parts from reference TRBV7-2 and TRBJ1-5): GAGVSQSPSNKVTEKGKDVELRCDPISGHTALYWYRQSLGQGLEFLIYFQGNSAPDKSGLPSDRFSAERTGGSVSTLTIQRTQQEDSAVYLCASSADYSNQPQHFGDGTRLSIL.

The chain recombines TRBV30 with TRBJ1-2, with D unclear. The CDR3 extends over 16 amino acids. V lost 5 bases to trimming and J lost 3 bases, with 22 bases between them. CDR1 and CDR2 from the germline V gene are GTSNPN and SVGIG (reference sequence). CDR3 DNA sequence: TGTGCCTGGCAAAAGACGGGTCGGACCCACCACTATGGCTACACCTTC. It encodes CAWQKTGRTHHYGYTF. Combining the CDR3 with reference TRBV30 and TRBJ1-2 gives the whole variable domain SQTIHQWPATLVQPVGSPLSLECTVEGTSNPNLYWYRQAAGRGLQLLFYSVGIGQISSEVPQNLSASRPQDRQFILSSKKLLLSDSGFYLCAWQKTGRTHHYGYTFGSGTRLTVV.

The chain uses TRBV9 and TRBJ2-1; 8 bases align to TRBD2. The CDR3 has 16 amino acids. The V gene's germline CDR1 is SGDLS and CDR2 YYNGEE. The ends lost 0 bases at V and 3 bases at J; junction bases unmatched: 5. CDR3 amino acids: CASSVGRRGVYNEQFF. The CDR3 nucleotides read TGTGCCAGCAGCGTAGGAAGGCGGGGGGTCTACAATGAGCAGTTCTTC.

The chain combines TRBV5-5 with TRBJ1-5; no definite D call. V was clipped by 4 bases and J by 4 bases, with 9 bases between them. CDR3 length: 13 residues. From germline, CDR1 is SGHKS and CDR2 YYEKEE (reference sequence). The CDR3 sequence: CASSIAPNQPQHF. DNA of the CDR3: TGTGCCAGCAGCATTGCGCCTAATCAGCCCCAGCATTTT.

The chain uses TRBV5-4 and TRBJ2-3, with 11 bases that match TRBD2. Germline loops: CDR1 SGHNT, CDR2 YYREEE (reference sequence). V shed 3 bases and J 2 bases; nucleotides not matched to a gene: 5. The CDR3 consists of 16 residues. This chain's CDR3 is CASSSLAGGTTDTQYF. The CDR3 DNA reads TGTGCCAGCAGCTCCTTAGCGGGGGGGACCACAGATACGCAGTATTTT.

V usage is TRBV6-2 or TRBV6-3 and J usage is TRBJ2-3; D not certain. Trimming cost V 0 bases and J 5 bases, with 3 bases left between them. CDR3 length: 12 amino acids. Germline CDR1 MNHEY, CDR2 SVGEGT. CDR3 nucleotide sequence: TGTGCCAGCAGTTACTCCCTAGATACGCAGTATTTT. This encodes CASSYSLDTQYF.

The chain combines TRBV18 with TRBJ1-2; D gene ambiguous. Germline V gene data show CDR1 as KGHSH and CDR2 as LQKENI. With 2 bases removed from V and 4 bases from J, the gap between germline ends came to 11 bases. The CDR3 has 14 residues. The CDR3 nucleotides are TGTGCCAGCTCACCAGATCTGGCAGGCTATGGCTACACCTTC. It codes for CASSPDLAGYGYTF.

This chain joins TRBV7-9 and TRBJ2-5, with D possibly being TRBD1 or TRBD2 (5 bases each). Germline V gene sequence: CDR1 SEHNR, CDR2 FQNEAQ (reference sequence). Trimming cost V 5 bases and J 4 bases, with 14 bases left between them. The CDR3 totals 14 residues. CDR3 residues: CASSPGTVGETQYF. The CDR3 nucleotides are TGTGCCAGCAGCCCAGGGACGGTGGGAGAGACCCAGTACTTC. The entire variable domain, with the rest obtained from reference TRBV7-9 and TRBJ2-5, is as follows: DTGVSQNPRHKITKRGQNVTFRCDPISEHNRLYWYRQTLGQGPEFLTYFQNEAQLEKSRLLSDRFSAERPKGSFSTLEIQRTEQGDSAMYLCASSPGTVGETQYFGPGTRLLVL.

The rearrangement links TRBV6-1 to TRBJ1-1; D gene unclear. The CDR3 loop spans 12 amino acids. Trimming cost V 1 base and J 9 bases, with 9 bases left between them. Germline values: CDR1 MNHNS, CDR2 SASEGT. CDR3 loop: CASSEETNQAFF. CDR3 DNA: TGTGCCAGCAGTGAAGAGACGAATCAAGCTTTCTTT.

The CDR3 loop is CASTLGGAPGELFF. The CDR3 DNA reads TGTGCCAGCACCTTGGGGGGGGCACCCGGGGAGCTGTTTTTT. The chain combines TRBV9 with TRBJ2-2; possible D gene TRBD2, 7 bases. Per germline, CDR1 SGDLS and CDR2 YYNGEE. The V gene lost 6 bases and the J gene lost 6 bases, with 15 bases spanning the gap. This CDR3 comprises 14 residues.

The chain carries TRBV11-2 and TRBJ2-1; 13 bases agree with TRBD2. J lost 9 bases, V lost 7 bases, and 9 bases had no gene match. The CDR3 sequence is 15 residues long. Per germline, CDR1 SGHAT and CDR2 FQNNGV. The CDR3 loop reads CASKTRLAGGGEQFF. CDR3 nucleotide sequence: TGTGCCAGCAAAACCCGACTAGCGGGGGGAGGTGAGCAGTTCTTC.

V is TRBV30 and J is TRBJ2-5; D might be TRBD1 (6 bases). The V gene's germline CDR1 is GTSNPN and CDR2 SVGIG (reference sequence). Between the trimmed V and J ends, which lost 5 bases and 5 bases, there was a span of 15 bases. The CDR3 totals 13 residues. This CDR3 reads CAWWQGQGETQYF. DNA of the CDR3: TGTGCCTGGTGGCAGGGGCAGGGTGAGACCCAGTACTTC. Full variable domain (rest looked up from reference TRBV30 and TRBJ2-5): SQTIHQWPATLVQPVGSPLSLECTVEGTSNPNLYWYRQAAGRGLQLLFYSVGIGQISSEVPQNLSASRPQDRQFILSSKKLLLSDSGFYLCAWWQGQGETQYFGPGTRLLVL.

The genes are TRBV7-2 and TRBJ1-3, with D possibly being TRBD1 (5 bases). The CDR3 spans 19 residues. The V gene's germline CDR1 is SGHTA and CDR2 FQGNSA. V gave up 4 bases and J gave up 1 base, with 23 bases separating them. CDR3 loop: CASSSLGPMGQGSGNTIYF. CDR3 DNA: TGTGCCAGCAGCTCGTTAGGGCCGATGGGTCAGGGTTCTGGAAACACCATATATTTT.

The chain recombines TRBV2 with TRBJ2-3; D uncertain. Germline V gene sequence: CDR1 SNHLY, CDR2 FYNNEI. The V and J ends lost 6 bases and 4 bases respectively, with 8 bases between them. The CDR3 spans 12 residues. CDR3 nucleotides: TGTGCCAGCAGACCCAGCGCAGATACGCAGTATTTT. This encodes CASRPSADTQYF.

The V and J genes are TRBV25-1 and TRBJ1-1, with 9 bases fitting TRBD1. J lost 5 bases, V lost 6 bases, and 4 bases had no gene match. Germline V gene sequence: CDR1 MGHDK, CDR2 SYGVNS. CDR3 length: 13 residues. CDR3 sequence: CASRPGTGTEAFF. Written as DNA, the CDR3 is TGTGCCAGCAGGCCCGGGACAGGGACTGAAGCTTTCTTT.

This chain connects TRBV11-2 to TRBJ2-5; TRBD1 matches at 7 bases. Germline lookup yields CDR1 SGHAT and CDR2 FQNNGV. V lost 3 bases to trimming and J lost 1 base; unmatched junction nucleotides: 5. The CDR3 has 15 residues. The CDR3 loop reads CASSLRTGPQETQYF. For the CDR3, the DNA is TGTGCCAGCAGCTTGAGGACAGGCCCCCAAGAGACCCAGTACTTC.

The V and J genes are TRBV7-6 and TRBJ2-3; TRBD2 matches 15 bases. The junction had 6 bases not matched to a gene; V was cut back by 3 bases and J by 11 bases. Germline V gene lookup returns CDR1 SGHVS and CDR2 FNYEAQ. The CDR3 totals 15 residues. CDR3: CASSFRTSGGGEQYF. The CDR3 DNA reads as TGTGCCAGCAGCTTCAGGACTAGCGGGGGGGGTGAGCAGTATTTT.

This chain links TRBV4-1 with TRBJ2-2; 11 nucleotides line up with TRBD2. J gave up 6 bases and V 1 base, and 1 base lay outside the gene matches. This CDR3 is 15 amino acids long. Germline values: CDR1 MGHRA, CDR2 YSYEKL. CDR3 protein: CASSQVLAGAGELFF. DNA of the CDR3: TGCGCCAGCAGCCAAGTACTAGCGGGGGCCGGGGAGCTGTTTTTT.

As to this clone: Additional DNA sequences in this sample encode the identical CDR3. V and J are TRBV3-1 (or the pseudogene TRBV3-2) and TRBJ2-6; D ambiguous. Germline V lookup: CDR1 LGHDT, CDR2 YNNKEL (reference sequence). Trimming took off 1 base at V and 2 bases at J, with 6 bases between the two ends. CDR3 length: 15 residues. The CDR3 sequence: CASSQGRAGANVLTF. In nucleotides, the CDR3 is TGTGCCAGCAGCCAAGGCCGGGCTGGGGCCAACGTCCTGACTTTC.

The chain links TRBV6-2 or TRBV6-3 to TRBJ1-1; 7 nucleotides line up with TRBD1. There are 15 residues in the CDR3. CDR1 and CDR2 from the germline V gene are MNHEY and SVGEGT. V lost 5 bases to trimming and J lost 1 base; unmatched junction nucleotides: 7. CDR3 DNA sequence: TGTGCCAGCAGTAGATGGACAGGAGGGAACACTGAAGCTTTCTTT. Its protein product is CASSRWTGGNTEAFF.

In this sample, this clone turned up once. The chain is built from TRBV7-2 and TRBJ1-2, with D perhaps TRBD1 (6 bases). The CDR3 is 15 amino acids. V dropped 1 base and J dropped 8 bases, with 17 bases sitting between them. CDR1 is SGHTA and CDR2 is FQGNSA in the germline V gene. CDR3 sequence reads: CASSLGGSGARGYTF. In nucleotides, the CDR3 is TGTGCCAGCAGCTTAGGAGGTTCGGGGGCGCGGGGCTACACCTTC.

The chain is built from TRBV6-1 and TRBJ1-5, with TRBD1 matching over 8 bases. The V gene's germline CDR1 is MNHNS and CDR2 SASEGT. The CDR3 consists of 16 residues. Unmatched junction bases numbered 8, after V lost 4 bases and J lost 3 bases. Here the CDR3 reads CASSGKAGGFNQPQHF. DNA for the CDR3: TGTGCCAGCAGTGGAAAGGCAGGGGGCTTCAATCAGCCCCAGCATTTT.

The chain combines TRBV19 with TRBJ1-1; 8 bases fit TRBD1. This CDR3 contains 15 residues. The germline V gene has CDR1 LNHDA and CDR2 SQIVND (reference sequence). With V trimmed by 2 bases and J by 4 bases, 6 bases remained unmatched. This chain's CDR3 is CASSISTGVSTEAFF. In nucleotides, the CDR3 is TGTGCCAGTAGTATATCGACAGGGGTGAGCACTGAAGCTTTCTTT.

V and J are TRBV5-8 and TRBJ2-1; tentative D call: TRBD2 (5 bases). This CDR3 contains 16 residues. CDR1 SGHTS and CDR2 YDEGEE come from the germline V gene. V was clipped by 3 bases and J by 4 bases, with 17 bases between them. CDR3 nucleotides: TGTGCCAGCAGCTCACGGGCCAGCGGAGTTTACAATGAGCAGTTCTTC. The encoded protein is CASSSRASGVYNEQFF.